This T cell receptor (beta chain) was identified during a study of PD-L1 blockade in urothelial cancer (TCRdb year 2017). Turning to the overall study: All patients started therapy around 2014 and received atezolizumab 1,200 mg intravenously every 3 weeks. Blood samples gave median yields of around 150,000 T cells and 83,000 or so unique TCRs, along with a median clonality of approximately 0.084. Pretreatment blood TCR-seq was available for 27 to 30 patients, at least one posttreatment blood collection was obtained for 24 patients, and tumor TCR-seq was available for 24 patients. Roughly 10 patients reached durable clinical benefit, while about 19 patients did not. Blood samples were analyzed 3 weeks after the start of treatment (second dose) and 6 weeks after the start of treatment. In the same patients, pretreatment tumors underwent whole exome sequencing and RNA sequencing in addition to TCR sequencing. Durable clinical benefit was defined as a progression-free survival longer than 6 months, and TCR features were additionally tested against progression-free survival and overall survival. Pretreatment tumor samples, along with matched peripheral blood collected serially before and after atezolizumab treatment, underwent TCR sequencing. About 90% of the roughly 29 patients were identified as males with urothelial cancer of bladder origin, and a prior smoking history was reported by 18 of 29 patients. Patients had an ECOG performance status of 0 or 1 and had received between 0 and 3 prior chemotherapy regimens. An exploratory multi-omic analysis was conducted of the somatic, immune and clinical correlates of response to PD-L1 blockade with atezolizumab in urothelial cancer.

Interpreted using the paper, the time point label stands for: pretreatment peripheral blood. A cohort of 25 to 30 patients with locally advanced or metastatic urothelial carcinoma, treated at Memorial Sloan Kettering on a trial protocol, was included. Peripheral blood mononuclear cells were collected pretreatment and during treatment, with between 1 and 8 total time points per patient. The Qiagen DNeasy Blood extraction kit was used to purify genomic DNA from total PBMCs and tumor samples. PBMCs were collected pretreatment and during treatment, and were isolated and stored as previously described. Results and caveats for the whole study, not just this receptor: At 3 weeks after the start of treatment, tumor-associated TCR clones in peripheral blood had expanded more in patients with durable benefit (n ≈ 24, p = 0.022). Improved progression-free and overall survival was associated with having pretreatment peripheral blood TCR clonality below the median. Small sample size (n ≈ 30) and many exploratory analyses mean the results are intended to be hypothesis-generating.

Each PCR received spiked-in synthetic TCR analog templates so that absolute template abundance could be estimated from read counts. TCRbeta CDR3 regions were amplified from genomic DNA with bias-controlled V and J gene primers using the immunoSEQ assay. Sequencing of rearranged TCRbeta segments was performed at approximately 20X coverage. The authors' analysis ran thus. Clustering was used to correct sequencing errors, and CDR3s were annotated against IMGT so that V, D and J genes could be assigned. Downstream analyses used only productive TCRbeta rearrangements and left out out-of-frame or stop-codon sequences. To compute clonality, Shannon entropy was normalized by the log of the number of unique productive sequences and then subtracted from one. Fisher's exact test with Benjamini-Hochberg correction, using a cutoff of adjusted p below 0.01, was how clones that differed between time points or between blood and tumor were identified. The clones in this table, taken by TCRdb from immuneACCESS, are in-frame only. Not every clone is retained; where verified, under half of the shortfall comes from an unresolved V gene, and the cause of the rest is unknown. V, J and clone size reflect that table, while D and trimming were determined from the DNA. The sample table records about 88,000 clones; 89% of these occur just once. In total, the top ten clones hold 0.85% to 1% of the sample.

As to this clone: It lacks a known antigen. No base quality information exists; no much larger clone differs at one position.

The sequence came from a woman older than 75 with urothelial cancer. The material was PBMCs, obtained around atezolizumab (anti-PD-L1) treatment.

The DNA sequence is TGTGCCATCTTCGAGACAGGGATAAATGAGCAGTTCTTC. Its coded protein is CAIFETGINEQFF. The chain is assembled from TRBV10-3 and TRBJ2-1; a stretch of 7 junction bases matches TRBD1. The germline V gene encodes CDR1 ENHRY and CDR2 SYGVKD. The cysteine opens and the phenylalanine closes a CDR3 of 13 amino acids. Here the CDR3 DNA is all that survives: 39 bases in frame from base 1. V is pruned by 8 bases and J by 7 bases, leaving 8 bases of the junction without a gene match.